The TCR beta chain under discussion was sequenced for a study of a mutant IDH1 vaccine in newly diagnosed glioma. Across the whole study: Across weeks 1, 3, 5, 7, 11, 15, 19 and 23, patients received a vaccination each time, eight in all. Most patients had received both radiotherapy and temozolomide, the prior options being radiotherapy, temozolomide, or both. Study-wide findings and caveats: Among all patients, vaccine-induced immune responses occurred in 93.3%.

The V end was cut by 0 bases, the J end by 6 bases, with 8 bases between. CDR1 is LGHNA and CDR2 is YSLEER in the germline V gene. The CDR3 has 13 amino acids. The time point denotes: week 23, last vaccination. The content of each vaccine dose was 300 ug of mutant IDH1 20-mer peptide, and topical imiquimod accompanied it. This clone was seen a handful of times. Antigen unknown. Data came from immunoSEQ multiplex PCR; TCRdb stores just in-frame clones and leaves some out. The sample lists about 30,000 clones; 70% to 90% were seen once. The receptor was isolated from a man aged 35-49 years with glioma. Here the sequenced sample was PBMCs, taken from a glioma patient whose treatment included an IDH1 peptide vaccine. The gene calls are TRBV4-3 and TRBJ1-2; D perhaps matches TRBD1 (5 bases). The CDR3 sequence: CASSQDRGHGYTF. The DNA for the CDR3 is TGCGCCAGCAGCCAAGATCGGGGACATGGCTACACCTTC.